This is a list of T cell receptor beta chains from one sample in a study of CD8 T cells in Susac syndrome. Each CDR3 protein gets one entry after TCRdb re-called the immunoSEQ multiplex PCR reads with MiXCR. This table holds roughly 400,000 distinct CDR3 sequences, around 83% found once. Sequenced sample: CD8+ T cells from PBMCs. Receptors were obtained from a human donor with multiple sclerosis. Each CDR3 is given without its conserved first and last residue. The size of a clone is reported for some rows only, either as once, few or many, or as a class for expanded clones.

CDR3 length	clone size	V gene	J gene	CDR3 protein
14	few	TRBV4-2	TRBJ1-2	ASSGGEEEANYGYT
14	-	TRBV12-3/TRBV12-4	TRBJ2-1	ASSFSPSVSYNEQF
13	-	TRBV5-6	TRBJ2-7	ASSFWDSNSYEQY
14	-	TRBV3-1	TRBJ1-6	ASSRIGPEEHSPLH
12	few	TRBV11-2	TRBJ2-3	ASIQSMGTDTQY
12	-	TRBV27	TRBJ1-5	ASSSLQSNQPQH
13	-	TRBV7-9	TRBJ1-1	ASSPGPEGNTEAF
11	-	TRBV12-3/TRBV12-4	TRBJ2-5	AITRTGVETQY
13	-	TRBV5-6	TRBJ1-6	ASSLGGSYNSPLH
11	-	TRBV4-1	TRBJ1-3	ASSQDRGNTIY
15	once	TRBV14	TRBJ2-5	ASSQRDRRVYQETQY
12	few	TRBV6-5	TRBJ2-7	ASSYMGNSEEQY
11	-	TRBV30	TRBJ2-1	AWSVSRYNEQF
13	-	TRBV27	TRBJ2-7	ASSPPTVGLYEQY
14	-	TRBV7-9	TRBJ2-1	ASSPPVGHTYNEQF